These 10 T cell receptor beta chains were sequenced from one sample in a study of shared clonotypes between healthy human individuals. Produced via immunoSEQ multiplex PCR; TCRdb's table is partial and in-frame only. The data contain nearly 500,000 clones, about 82% of them singletons. Material for sequencing was PBMCs. These receptor sequences come from a woman between 40 and 50 years old in good health. Some clones in this sample may be carry-over from other donors' samples.

This sequence joins TRBV20-1 and TRBJ1-2; D uncertain. Germline V CDR1 and CDR2: DFQATT, SNEGSKA (reference sequence). The CDR3 consists of 10 residues. Trimming took 3 bases from V and 7 from J, leaving 6 bases between them. CDR3 coding DNA: TGCAGTGCTAGCAATATTGGCTACACCTTC. This translates into CSASNIGYTF.

The genes are TRBV10-3 and TRBJ2-3; 7 bases map to TRBD2. There are 14 residues in the CDR3. Germline assignment: CDR1 ENHRY and CDR2 SYGVKD. Germline trimming cut 7 bases from V and 0 bases from J; bases unmatched to any gene: 4. CDR3 residues: CAIKGGGSTDTQYF. The CDR3 coding sequence is TGTGCCATCAAGGGCGGGGGTAGCACAGATACGCAGTATTTT.

The CDR3 is CSVTPTSGRASSYNEQFF. The CDR3, as DNA: TGCAGCGTGACTCCGACTAGCGGGAGGGCCAGCTCCTACAATGAGCAGTTCTTC. V gene TRBV29-1 combines with J gene TRBJ2-1; 14 bases fit TRBD2. V dropped 6 bases and J dropped 0; count of bases not matched to a gene: 10. The CDR3 is 18 residues long. CDR1 SQVTM and CDR2 ANQGSEA come from the germline V gene.

This chain joins TRBV7-3 and TRBJ1-1; weak D call: TRBD1 (5 bases). Germline V gives CDR1 SGHTA, CDR2 FQGTGA. This CDR3 has 14 residues. Trimming took 2 bases from V and 1 from J, leaving 8 bases between them. Written as DNA, the CDR3 is TGTGCCAGCAGCTTACAGGGTGCGAACACTGAAGCTTTCTTT. This sequence encodes CASSLQGANTEAFF. Full variable domain (remainder filled in from reference TRBV7-3 and TRBJ1-1): GAGVSQTPSNKVTEKGKYVELRCDPISGHTALYWYRQSLGQGPEFLIYFQGTGAADDSGLPNDRFFAVRPEGSVSTLKIQRTERGDSAVYLCASSLQGANTEAFFGQGTRLTVV.

This chain links TRBV18 with TRBJ2-7; D not certain. Germline CDR1 and CDR2: KGHSH and LQKENI. V was pared by 2 bases and J by 2 bases, with 10 bases between. This CDR3 region has 14 residues. The CDR3 here is CASSPGQAPYEQYF. The DNA of the CDR3 is TGTGCCAGCTCACCAGGGCAGGCCCCCTACGAGCAGTACTTC.

This chain uses TRBV29-1 with TRBJ2-1, with 9 bases matching TRBD1. The CDR3 spans 13 residues. Germline CDR1 reads SQVTM; CDR2 reads ANQGSEA. The junction had 8 bases not matched to a gene; V was cut back by 7 bases and J by 7 bases. In DNA, the CDR3 is TGCAGCGCTGACCGGGACAGGGTTAATGAGCAGTTCTTC. It translates to CSADRDRVNEQFF.

V and J are TRBV9 and TRBJ2-5, with 13 positions matching TRBD2. Germline-derived CDR1 and CDR2 are SGDLS and YYNGEE. CDR3 size: 17 residues. V shed 4 bases and J 5 bases; nucleotides not matched to a gene: 11. As DNA, the CDR3 is TGTGCCAGCAGCCTCACTCCCACTAGCGGGAGGGGGGAGACCCAGTACTTC. This gives the protein CASSLTPTSGRGETQYF.

V is TRBV2 and J is TRBJ2-1; TRBD2 matches 7 bases. V shed 5 bases, J shed 5 bases, and the junction held 3 bases outside the gene matches. The CDR3 length is 13 residues. Germline CDR1 reads SNHLY; CDR2 reads FYNNEI. CDR3 in DNA: TGTGCCAGCAGTCTCGGACTAGACAATGAGCAGTTCTTC. Translating gives CASSLGLDNEQFF.

V is TRBV7-6 and J is TRBJ1-3; 10 bases agree with TRBD1. In germline, CDR1 is SGHVS, CDR2 FNYEAQ. This CDR3 has 15 amino acids. V dropped 5 bases and J dropped 10; count of bases not matched to a gene: 11. In DNA, the CDR3 is TGTGCCAGCAGCGCCGGGACAGGGGCCAAGGGGACCATATATTTT. This codes for CASSAGTGAKGTIYF.

A word on this clone: Given a far larger clone just one base away, this is likely a sequencing read error. In nucleotides, the CDR3 is TGCAGCGCTGAAGCGGTGGGGGGCGTTGAAAAACTGTTTTTT. This codes for CSAEAVGGVEKLFF. J is TRBJ1-4 and V is TRBV29-1; D may be TRBD1 (6 bases). This CDR3 is built from 14 residues. Germline V CDR1 and CDR2: SQVTM, ANQGSEA.